The text below deals with one T cell receptor beta chain. Antigen: not known. This entry comes from a study of STAT3 mutations in large granular lymphocyte leukemia. Study-wide results and caveats: Suggested: STAT3 mutation was not the ancestral event for these clonal expansions. At least one immunodominant TCR beta clonotype appeared in every T-cell large granular lymphocyte leukemia patient.

CDR1 is SGHRS and CDR2 is YFSETQ in the germline V gene. This CDR3 spans 13 amino acids. The V and J ends lost 5 bases and 3 bases respectively, with 8 bases between them. Repertoires were generated with immunoSEQ multiplex PCR, while TCRdb's copy carries only in-frame clones and drops some. The sample has around 1,300 clones; about 70% are singletons. This receptor was identified in a woman aged 70 to 79 with T-cell large granular lymphocyte leukemia. Some clones in this sample may be carry-over from other donors' samples. The rearrangement joins TRBV5-1 to TRBJ2-2; D not certain. The sequencing input was peripheral blood mononuclear cells. For the CDR3, the DNA is TGCGCCAGCAGGCCGGCGGACACCGGGGAGCTGTTTTTT. Amino acid sequence: CASRPADTGELFF.